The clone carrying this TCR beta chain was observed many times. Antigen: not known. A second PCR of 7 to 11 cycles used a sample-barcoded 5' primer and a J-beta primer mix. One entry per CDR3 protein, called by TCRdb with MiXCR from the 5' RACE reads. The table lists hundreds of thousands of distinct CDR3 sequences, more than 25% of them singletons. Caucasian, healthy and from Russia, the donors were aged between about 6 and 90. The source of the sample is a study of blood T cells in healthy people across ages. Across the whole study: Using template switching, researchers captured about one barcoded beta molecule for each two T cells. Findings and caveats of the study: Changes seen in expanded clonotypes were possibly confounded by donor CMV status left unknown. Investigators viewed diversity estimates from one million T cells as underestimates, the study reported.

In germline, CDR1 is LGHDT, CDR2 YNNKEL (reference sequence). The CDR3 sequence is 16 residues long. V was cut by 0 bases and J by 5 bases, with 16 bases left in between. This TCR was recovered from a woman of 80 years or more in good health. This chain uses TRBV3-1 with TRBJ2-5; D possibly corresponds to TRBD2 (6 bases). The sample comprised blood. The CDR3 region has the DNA TGTGCCAGCAGCCAAGAAATTGGCGGGGCGTGGGAGACCCAGTACTTC. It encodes CASSQEIGGAWETQYF.